The TCR beta chain described here comes from a study of blood T cell repertoires in COVID-19. Study context: The United States, Italy and Spain supplied acute and convalescent COVID-19 samples.

Generated by immunoSEQ multiplex PCR, the TCRdb table keeps only in-frame clones and is missing some. The sample consists of nearly 25,000 clones, around 89% of them appearing once. Sequencing was carried out using peripheral blood. This sequence was found in a man between 65 and 85 years old with acute or convalescent COVID-19.

The CDR3 DNA reads as TGTGCCAGCAGTGATTCCAGGGGAAACATTCAGTACTTC. As protein: CASSDSRGNIQYF. V usage is TRBV2 and J usage is TRBJ2-4; tentatively, D is TRBD1 (6 bases). V dropped 3 bases and J dropped 6 bases, with 9 bases sitting between them. The CDR3 spans 13 residues. In germline, CDR1 is SNHLY, CDR2 FYNNEI.